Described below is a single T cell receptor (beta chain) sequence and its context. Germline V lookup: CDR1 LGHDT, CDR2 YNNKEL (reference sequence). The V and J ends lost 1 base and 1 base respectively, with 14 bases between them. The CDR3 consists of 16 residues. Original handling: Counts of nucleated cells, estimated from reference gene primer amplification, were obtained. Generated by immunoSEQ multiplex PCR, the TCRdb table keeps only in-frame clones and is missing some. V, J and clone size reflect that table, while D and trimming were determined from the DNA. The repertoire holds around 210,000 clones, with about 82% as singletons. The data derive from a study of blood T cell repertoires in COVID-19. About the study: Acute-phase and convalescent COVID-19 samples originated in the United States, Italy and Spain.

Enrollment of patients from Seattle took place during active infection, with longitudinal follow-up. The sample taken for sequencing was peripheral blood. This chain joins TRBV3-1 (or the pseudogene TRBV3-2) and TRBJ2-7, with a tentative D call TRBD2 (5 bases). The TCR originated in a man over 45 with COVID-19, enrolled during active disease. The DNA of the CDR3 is TGTGCCAGCAGCCAAGTTTCGAGGGTGATATCCTACGAGCAGTACTTC. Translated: CASSQVSRVISYEQYF.